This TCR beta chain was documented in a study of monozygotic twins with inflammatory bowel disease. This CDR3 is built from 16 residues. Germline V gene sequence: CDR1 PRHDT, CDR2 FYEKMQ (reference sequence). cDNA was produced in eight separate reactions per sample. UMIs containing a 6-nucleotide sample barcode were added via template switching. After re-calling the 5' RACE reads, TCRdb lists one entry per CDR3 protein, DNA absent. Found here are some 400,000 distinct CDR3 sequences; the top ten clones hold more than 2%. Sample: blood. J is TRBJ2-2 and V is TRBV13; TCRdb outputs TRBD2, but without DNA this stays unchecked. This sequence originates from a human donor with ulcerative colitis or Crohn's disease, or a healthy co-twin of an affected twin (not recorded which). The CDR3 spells CASSSLASGITGELFF.